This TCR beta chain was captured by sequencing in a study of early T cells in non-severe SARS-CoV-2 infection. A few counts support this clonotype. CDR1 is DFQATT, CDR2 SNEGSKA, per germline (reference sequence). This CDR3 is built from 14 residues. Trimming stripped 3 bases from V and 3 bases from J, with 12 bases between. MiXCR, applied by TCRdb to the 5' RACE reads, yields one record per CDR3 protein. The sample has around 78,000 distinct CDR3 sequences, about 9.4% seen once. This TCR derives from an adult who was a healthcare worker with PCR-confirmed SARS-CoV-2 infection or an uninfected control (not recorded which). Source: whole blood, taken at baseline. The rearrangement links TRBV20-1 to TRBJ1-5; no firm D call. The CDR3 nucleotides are TGCAGTGCTAGGGTGGGGTTCGACAATCAGCCCCAGCATTTT. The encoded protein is CSARVGFDNQPQHF.